This TCR beta chain is drawn from a study of blood T cells in healthy people across ages. Study information: Capture via template switching afforded approximately one barcoded beta molecule per two T cells. Study-level results: Considered underestimates were the diversity estimates obtained from one million T cells. Per million T cells, the diversity of TCR beta decreased roughly linearly as age advanced.

Germline CDR1 reads SGDLS; CDR2 reads YYNGEE. The CDR3 runs to 15 residues. Only a few counts were recorded for this clonotype. Its antigen is still unknown. Then a second PCR, running about 7 to 11 cycles, was carried out with a sample-barcoded 5' primer and a J-beta primer mix. MiXCR, run by TCRdb on the 5' RACE reads, gives a single entry per CDR3 protein. This table holds 750,000 to 950,000 distinct CDR3 sequences, 40% to 65% found once. RNA extraction gave at least 5 micrograms of total RNA per sample. V is TRBV9 and J is TRBJ2-7; tentative D call: TRBD1 (5 bases). Gene TRBJ2-5 matches the end of the DNA better, so the J call may be wrong. Sequencing was carried out using blood. The sequence was collected from a man older than 75 in good health. This CDR3 reads CASSPQGVQLETQYF. The CDR3 DNA reads as TGTGCCAGCAGCCCCCAAGGGGTCCAATTAGAGACCCAGTACTTC.